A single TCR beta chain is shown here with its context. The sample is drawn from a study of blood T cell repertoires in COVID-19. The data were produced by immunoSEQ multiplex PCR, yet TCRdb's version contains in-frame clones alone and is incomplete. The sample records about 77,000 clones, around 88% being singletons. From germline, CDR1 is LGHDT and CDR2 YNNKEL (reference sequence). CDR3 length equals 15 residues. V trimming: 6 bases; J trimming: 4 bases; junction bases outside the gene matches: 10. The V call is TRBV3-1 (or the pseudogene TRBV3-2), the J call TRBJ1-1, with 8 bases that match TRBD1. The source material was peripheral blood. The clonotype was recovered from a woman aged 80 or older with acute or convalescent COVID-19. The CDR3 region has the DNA TGTGCCAGCAGGACCGGGACAGGCGGTGGCACTGAAGCTTTCTTT. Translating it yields CASRTGTGGGTEAFF.